The rows below give T cell receptor beta chains drawn from one sample of a study of T cells in Graves' hyperthyroidism and ophthalmopathy. One entry per CDR3 protein, called by TCRdb with MiXCR from the multiplex PCR reads. The table has around 620,000 distinct CDR3 sequences, about 16% seen once. The specimen was blood. All receptors come from a woman aged 30 to 39 with Graves' hyperthyroidism. The CDR3 runs from the conserved cysteine through the conserved F or W. D genes are given only for firm matches. Expanded clones get a size class; other rows say once, few or many, or leave the size out.

v_gene,abundance,j_gene,d_gene,CDR3aa,CDR3nt
TRBV6-1,few,TRBJ2-3,.,CASSERHRYTQYF,TGTGCCAGCAGTGAACGGCACCGTTATACGCAGTATTTT
TRBV2,many,TRBJ2-7,TRBD1,CASRIGTAYYEQYF,TGTGCCAGCAGGATCGGGACAGCCTACTACGAGCAGTACTTC
TRBV24-1,.,TRBJ2-1,.,CATRSPGALNEQFF,TGTGCCACCAGATCCCCAGGGGCCCTGAATGAGCAGTTCTTC
TRBV29-1,many,TRBJ2-7,.,CSVGGRMTYEQYF,TGCAGCGTTGGGGGCCGAATGACCTACGAGCAGTACTTC
TRBV7-2,.,TRBJ2-2,TRBD2,CASSLSRLAGITGELFF,TGTGCCAGCAGCTTATCCCGGCTAGCGGGAATCACCGGGGAGCTGTTTTTT
TRBV28,many,TRBJ2-1,.,CASSLGWAYSSRNEQFF,TGTGCCAGCAGTTTAGGGTGGGCCTACTCCTCAAGAAATGAGCAGTTCTTC
TRBV6-1,many,TRBJ2-5,.,CASSEMGEETQYF,TGTGCCAGCAGTGAAATGGGGGAAGAGACCCAGTACTTC
TRBV12-3/TRBV12-4,many,TRBJ2-1,TRBD2,CASSFAGGGDEQFF,TGTGCCAGCAGTTTCGCGGGAGGGGGAGATGAGCAGTTCTTC
TRBV19,.,TRBJ1-2,TRBD1,CASSQRSRSTGANYGYTF,TGTGCCAGTAGTCAACGATCTAGGTCGACAGGGGCGAACTATGGCTACACCTTC
TRBV27,.,TRBJ1-2,.,CASRPSSLLGGYTF,TGTGCCAGCAGACCTTCAAGCCTACTCGGGGGCTACACCTTC
TRBV5-1,few,TRBJ1-1,.,CASSFEPNTEAFF,TGCGCCAGCAGCTTCGAGCCGAACACTGAAGCTTTCTTT
TRBV9,.,TRBJ2-3,.,CASSVATLTTDTQYF,TGTGCCAGCAGCGTAGCTACTCTGACCACAGATACGCAGTATTTT
TRBV6-1,.,TRBJ1-4,TRBD1,CASSHRDRGLANEKLFF,TGTGCCAGCAGTCACCGGGACAGGGGGCTTGCTAATGAAAAACTGTTTTTT
TRBV13,few,TRBJ2-1,.,CASSLGLGRSREQFF,TGTGCCAGCAGCTTAGGACTCGGCCGTAGTCGTGAGCAGTTCTTC
TRBV28,many,TRBJ1-1,.,CASSAPQELDTEAFF,TGTGCCAGCAGTGCCCCACAGGAATTAGACACTGAAGCTTTCTTT
TRBV2,few,TRBJ2-3,TRBD2,CASSPGLAGKDTQYF,TGTGCCAGCAGTCCCGGACTAGCGGGTAAAGATACGCAGTATTTT
TRBV29-1,.,TRBJ2-3,.,CSVAVRLAVTQYF,TGCAGCGTTGCCGTCAGACTCGCCGTTACGCAGTATTTT
TRBV29-1,few,TRBJ2-1,.,CSVFDYNEQFF,TGCAGCGTTTTTGATTACAATGAGCAGTTCTTC
TRBV6-2/TRBV6-3,many,TRBJ2-7,.,CASSGFDRPEQYF,TGTGCCAGCAGTGGCTTCGACAGGCCTGAGCAGTACTTC
TRBV28,many,TRBJ1-5,.,CATKIRGGLGQPQHF,TGTGCCACCAAAATCCGCGGAGGGTTGGGTCAGCCCCAGCATTTT
TRBV6-6,few,TRBJ1-2,.,CASSYRGQPVANYGYTF,TGTGCCAGCAGTTACCGAGGACAGCCTGTAGCTAACTATGGCTACACCTTC
TRBV28,many,TRBJ2-5,.,CASRPTRGRETQYF,TGTGCCAGCAGGCCAACCAGGGGACGGGAGACCCAGTACTTC
TRBV19,.,TRBJ2-2,TRBD2,CASRGFLGGRDTGELFF,TGTGCCAGTAGGGGGTTTCTAGGCGGGAGAGATACCGGGGAGCTGTTTTTT
TRBV9,.,TRBJ2-3,.,CASSLEGGTSTDTQYF,TGTGCCAGCAGCCTGGAGGGCGGGACAAGCACAGATACGCAGTATTTT
TRBV28,many,TRBJ1-2,.,CASSPPDNYGYTF,TGTGCCAGCAGTCCCCCAGATAACTATGGCTACACCTTC
TRBV5-1,few,TRBJ1-2,.,CASRPTNSYGYTF,TGCGCCAGCAGACCGACAAATTCTTATGGCTACACCTTC
TRBV6-5,.,TRBJ2-1,.,CASSYPDRETQFF,TGTGCCAGCAGTTACCCAGACAGAGAGACCCAGTTCTTC
TRBV4-1,.,TRBJ2-7,TRBD2,CASAPGLAGSYEQYF,TGCGCCAGCGCCCCAGGACTAGCGGGTTCGTATGAGCAGTACTTC
TRBV19,once,TRBJ2-1,TRBD2,CAVGAGVFYNEQFF,TGTGCCGTAGGGGCGGGAGTTTTTTACAATGAGCAGTTCTTC
TRBV5-1,many,TRBJ2-7,.,CASRMDPYEQYF,TGCGCCAGCCGGATGGATCCCTACGAGCAGTACTTC
TRBV2,.,TRBJ2-5,.,CASSERDPQETQYF,TGTGCCAGCAGTGAACGTGACCCCCAAGAGACCCAGTACTTC
TRBV12-3/TRBV12-4,many,TRBJ1-1,.,CASFTPGNTEAFF,TGTGCCAGCTTTACCCCGGGGAACACTGAAGCTTTCTTT
TRBV11-2,many,TRBJ2-3,TRBD2,CASSLPWSGITDTQYF,TGTGCCAGCAGCCTCCCGTGGAGCGGGATAACAGATACGCAGTATTTT
TRBV12-3/TRBV12-4,many,TRBJ1-6,TRBD1,CASRSSGGGSPLHF,TGTGCCAGCAGGTCCTCAGGGGGCGGCTCACCCCTCCACTTT
TRBV20-1,few,TRBJ2-1,.,CSASVPSSQFF,TGCAGTGCTAGCGTCCCTAGTTCCCAGTTCTTC
TRBV20-1,many,TRBJ2-7,.,CSASGNPSYEQYF,TGCAGTGCTAGCGGCAATCCTTCCTACGAGCAGTACTTC
TRBV12-3/TRBV12-4,many,TRBJ2-2,TRBD2,CASRSGLAGGELFF,TGTGCCAGCCGTTCCGGACTAGCGGGCGGGGAGCTGTTTTTT
TRBV6-1,many,TRBJ2-1,.,CASWGRGSSYNEQFF,TGTGCCAGCTGGGGTCGGGGGAGCTCCTACAATGAGCAGTTCTTC
TRBV20-1,many,TRBJ2-3,TRBD2,CSARIIAGVSNTQYF,TGCAGTGCTAGAATTATAGCGGGAGTTTCGAATACGCAGTATTTT
TRBV15,.,TRBJ2-1,.,CATSPRLGDEQFF,TGTGCCACCAGCCCCCGCTTGGGGGATGAGCAGTTCTTC
TRBV30,.,TRBJ1-4,.,CAWSVSAGEKLFF,TGTGCCTGGAGTGTATCGGCGGGTGAAAAACTGTTTTTT